The sequence of this TCR beta chain was determined in a study of cytomegalovirus exposure and HLA in healthy donors (dated by TCRdb to the late 2010s). The study in broad terms: A later analysis indicated that the 120 or so validation repertoires were generated on the platform also employed for the roughly 720 repertoires of the first cohort. The aim of the study was to test whether cataloging public T cell receptors could identify signatures of past pathogen exposure. In addition to the first cohort of several hundred subjects, a separate validation cohort of under 150 different subjects was used. High-throughput TCR immunosequencing, statistical association of individual TCRs with disease status, and machine learning were combined to predict cytomegalovirus infection status. Overall results and qualifications from the work: In the study, approximately 150 TCR beta chains were listed as associated with cytomegalovirus. Cytomegalovirus status was reported to be diagnosed by the classifier with high specificity and sensitivity in both the original and validation cohorts. A later analysis lacked HLA typing for the validation cohort, so it scored co-occurrence in that cohort across all 110 or so repertoires. It was suggested by the authors that the approach could potentially be generalized to other disease states and immunological phenotypes. Of the cluster scores, approximately 95% were above 0 in a later analysis, which found that TCRs clustered in the first cohort also tended to co-occur in the 120 validation repertoires. While some public TCRs were present in many individuals, most TCR sequences turned up only very rarely across donors. A few of the identified cytomegalovirus-associated TCR beta chains were confirmed in vitro to be specific for cytomegalovirus antigens.

For this clone: Its antigen has not been determined. The sample holds no much larger clone one base away, and base qualities are not on file.

Including the terminal cysteine and phenylalanine, the CDR3 comprises 15 residues. Just CDR3 DNA is preserved here, 45 bases in frame from base 1. The germline V gene sets CDR1 to SGHDT and CDR2 to YYEEEE. V loses 3 bases at its end and J loses 2 bases; junction bases beyond the gene matches: 5. The receptor library was made with the immunoSEQ multiplex PCR assay. Turning to the authors' computational methods: A statistical classification framework was built for diagnosing cytomegalovirus status from the catalog of TCR beta chain sequences. The table comes from immuneACCESS by way of TCRdb, which keeps in-frame sequences with V and J called. Part of the clones is missing from these tables; in studies checked, under half for an unresolved V gene and the rest for unknown reasons. From that table come the V and J calls and clone size; the DNA was used to work out D and trimming. The sample table records under 150,000 clones; 88% of these occur just once. The top ten hold about 6.3% of the sample.

The donors belonged to the validation cohort of 120 subjects, which was separate from the roughly 670-subject first cohort. Sequenced sample: PBMCs. This receptor was identified in a woman aged 18-29 years in good health and CMV-seropositive. The sequence joins TRBV5-6 to TRBJ2-7, with 10 junctional bases fitting TRBD1. The nucleotide sequence reads as follows: TGTGCCAGCAGCTACGGACAGGGGGGTGCCTACGAGCAGTACTTC. Its product reads: CASSYGQGGAYEQYF.